A selection of T cell receptor beta chains follows, all from one sample in a study of blood T cell repertoires in COVID-19. TCRdb's table, derived via immunoSEQ multiplex PCR, lists solely in-frame clones and lacks some. The table lists around 170,000 clones, about 82% of them singletons. Sequencing was done on a sample of peripheral blood. The receptor set was obtained from a man in his 70s with active or convalescent COVID-19. CDR3s include the opening cysteine and the closing phenylalanine or tryptophan. Each record gives: D gene, CDR3 length, J gene, V gene, clone size, CDR3 DNA, CDR3 protein. A D gene is named only where the DNA matches it firmly. Some rows have no size entry. The others give once, few or many, or a class for an expanded clone.

TRBD1	12	TRBJ2-3	TRBV29-1	-	TGCAGCGCAGGGGGATGGACAGATACGCAGTATTTT	CSAGGWTDTQYF
TRBD1	13	TRBJ1-5	TRBV10-3	-	TGTGCCATCCGACAGGGGGCGGATCAGCCCCAGCATTTT	CAIRQGADQPQHF
TRBD1	14	TRBJ1-2	TRBV5-1	-	TGCGCCAGCACAGTAACAGGGGACAACTATGGCTACACCTTC	CASTVTGDNYGYTF
-	12	TRBJ1-2	TRBV29-1	-	TGCAGCGTTGAAGATCGTAACTATGGCTACACCTTC	CSVEDRNYGYTF
-	15	TRBJ2-1	TRBV7-9	-	TGTGCCAGCACTTCTACTAGCACGTCTTACAATGAGCAGTTCTTC	CASTSTSTSYNEQFF
TRBD1	15	TRBJ2-3	TRBV6-5	-	TGTGCCAGCACCCGACAGGGGGCGGGCACAGATACGCAGTATTTT	CASTRQGAGTDTQYF
TRBD1	13	TRBJ1-5	TRBV7-9	-	TGTGCCAGCAGTGGACAGGGCGATCAGCCCCAGCATTTT	CASSGQGDQPQHF
TRBD1	15	TRBJ2-4	TRBV19	-	TGTGCCAGTAGTGCTATGGGGGACAGCAAAAACATTCAGTACTTC	CASSAMGDSKNIQYF
-	14	TRBJ1-1	TRBV6-2/TRBV6-3	once	TGTGCCAGCAGTTACAATGGGAGGTGGACTGAAGCTTTCTTT	CASSYNGRWTEAFF
-	14	TRBJ1-5	TRBV2	-	TGTGCCAGCAGTGACGGGGGGGCCAGTCAGCCCCAGCATTTT	CASSDGGASQPQHF
-	12	TRBJ1-3	TRBV30	few	TGTGCCTGGGGAGACAGCAGAAACACCATATATTTT	CAWGDSRNTIYF
TRBD2	16	TRBJ2-1	TRBV4-2	-	TGTGCCAGCAGCCAAGAAGAAGCGGGGGGCCGACCTGAGCAGTTCTTC	CASSQEEAGGRPEQFF
TRBD1	14	TRBJ1-1	TRBV18	-	TGTGCCAGCTCCAGTAATAGGGACAGCACTGAAGCTTTCTTT	CASSSNRDSTEAFF
-	13	TRBJ2-7	TRBV5-1	-	TGCGCCAGCAGCTTGGGGGAGTTCGACGAGCAGTACTTC	CASSLGEFDEQYF
-	16	TRBJ2-7	TRBV21-1	-	TGTGCCAGCAGCATAGAAATCCTGGACACTTCCTACGAGCAGTACTTC	CASSIEILDTSYEQYF
-	15	TRBJ2-1	TRBV28	-	TGTGCCAGCATGCGGGTAGGGGGCTCCTACAATGAGCAGTTCTTC	CASMRVGGSYNEQFF